The entry that follows covers one T cell receptor beta chain sequence. Germline values: CDR1 MNHEY, CDR2 SVGEGT. V gave up 7 bases and J gave up 5 bases; unmatched junction bases: 16. This CDR3 contains 17 residues. Participants spanned ages about 18 to 90 years and resided in roughly 22 US areas. This sample was taken from a study of blood T cell repertoires in COVID-19. In the study's own analysis: Scientists estimated how many nucleated cells there were by amplifying reference gene primers. Profiled with immunoSEQ multiplex PCR; TCRdb holds only in-frame clones, not every one. D and trimming come from the DNA, and the V and J calls and clone size come from that table. The table includes around 130,000 clones, around four fifths detected once.

Sample: PBMCs or T cells enriched from blood (not recorded which). This TCR derives from a man aged 25-40 years who had recovered from COVID-19. This rearrangement joins TRBV6-2 or TRBV6-3 to TRBJ2-5, with 10 nucleotides matching TRBD2. The CDR3 DNA reads as TGTGCCAGCACCCCCCTGCTCCTAGCGGGAGTTTCGGAGACCCAGTACTTC. Protein product: CASTPLLLAGVSETQYF.